This section outlines one T cell receptor beta chain sequence together with its context. The junction shows a germline mismatch at one end, possibly a read error. This CDR3 has 13 amino acids. Germline V CDR1 and CDR2: SGHVS, FQNEAQ. Three rounds of nested PCR, following a modified ARM-PCR protocol, produced the TCRbeta library. TCRdb itself ran the multiplex PCR reads through MiXCR, one entry per CDR3 protein. This table has about 80,000 distinct CDR3 sequences, around 86% appearing once. RNA was extracted from bulk tissue without any cell sorting. The sample belongs to a study of tumor and adjacent non-tumor tissue in lung cancer.

The sample taken for sequencing was lung tumor tissue. The J gene is TRBJ2-7, the V gene TRBV7-8; D not certain. This sequence originates from a woman aged 50 to 60 with non-small cell lung cancer. The CDR3 DNA reads TGTGCCAGCAGCCCATCTCGATTAGAAGAGCAGTATTTC. Translated: CASSPSRLEEQYF.